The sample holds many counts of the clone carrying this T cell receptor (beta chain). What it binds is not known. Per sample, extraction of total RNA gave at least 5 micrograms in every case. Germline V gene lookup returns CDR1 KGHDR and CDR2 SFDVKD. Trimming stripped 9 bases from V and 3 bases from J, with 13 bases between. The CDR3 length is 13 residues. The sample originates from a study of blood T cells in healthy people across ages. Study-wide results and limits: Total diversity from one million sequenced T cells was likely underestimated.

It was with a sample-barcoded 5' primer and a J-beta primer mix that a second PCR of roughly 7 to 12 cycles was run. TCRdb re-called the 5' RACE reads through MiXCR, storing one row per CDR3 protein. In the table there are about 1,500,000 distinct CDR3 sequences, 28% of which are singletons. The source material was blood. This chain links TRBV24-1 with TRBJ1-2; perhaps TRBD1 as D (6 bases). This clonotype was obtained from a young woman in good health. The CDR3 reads CATATGSDYGYTF. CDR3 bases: TGTGCCACCGCTACAGGGTCCGACTATGGCTACACCTTC.